This TCR beta chain was captured by sequencing in a study of patients and donors after allogeneic stem cell transplantation. The CDR3 runs 12 residues. V trimming: 3 bases; J trimming: 7 bases; junction bases outside the gene matches: 3. Germline loops: CDR1 DFQATT, CDR2 SNEGSKA (reference sequence). This clonotype came up once. One entry per CDR3 protein, called by TCRdb with MiXCR from the RT-PCR reads. Of approximately 99,000 distinct CDR3 sequences in the sample, about a third were seen once. The sample was blood, either unsorted or a sorted T cell fraction (not recorded which). This clonotype originated in a human donor who was either an allogeneic HSCT recipient or a stem cell or donor lymphocyte infusion donor (not recorded which). It is not recorded whose cells these are; they may come from a transplant donor. The J gene is TRBJ2-1, the V gene TRBV20-1; TRBD2 aligns across 7 bases. CDR3 sequence (DNA): TGCAGTGCTAGGGGAGGGGTTAATGAGCAGTTCTTC. Translating it yields CSARGGVNEQFF.